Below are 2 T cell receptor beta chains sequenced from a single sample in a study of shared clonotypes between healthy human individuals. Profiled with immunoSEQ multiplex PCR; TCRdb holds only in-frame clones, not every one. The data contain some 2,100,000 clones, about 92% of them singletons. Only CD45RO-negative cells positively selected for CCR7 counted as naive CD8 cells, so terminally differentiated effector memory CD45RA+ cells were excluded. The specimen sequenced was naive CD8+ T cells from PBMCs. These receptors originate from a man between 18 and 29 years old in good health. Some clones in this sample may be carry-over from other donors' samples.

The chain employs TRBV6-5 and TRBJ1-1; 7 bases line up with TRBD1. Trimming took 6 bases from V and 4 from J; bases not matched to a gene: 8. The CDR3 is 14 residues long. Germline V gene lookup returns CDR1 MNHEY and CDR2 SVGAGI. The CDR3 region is CASRLGGATTEAFF. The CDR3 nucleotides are TGTGCCAGCAGATTAGGGGGCGCGACCACTGAAGCTTTCTTT.

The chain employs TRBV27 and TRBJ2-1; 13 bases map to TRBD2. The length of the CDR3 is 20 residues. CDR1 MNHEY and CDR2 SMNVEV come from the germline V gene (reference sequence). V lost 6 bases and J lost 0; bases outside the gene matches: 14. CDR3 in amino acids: CASSLIPGLAGENSYNEQFF. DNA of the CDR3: TGTGCCAGCAGCCTAATCCCCGGACTAGCGGGAGAGAACTCCTACAATGAGCAGTTCTTC.